This T cell receptor beta chain comes out of a study of cytomegalovirus exposure and HLA in healthy donors (dated by TCRdb to about 2017). In terms of the full investigation: In an earlier analysis of 450 to 750 of the donors, 276 Gb of sequence data and about 110 million unique TCR beta sequences from 150 million to 200 million T cells were reported. An early release covering 550 to 700 HLA-typed donors comprised about 300 gigabases of sequencing data and around 86 million unique TCR sequences. Among the approximately 430 genotyped donors, approximately 81% belonged to the genetic ancestry cluster associated with self-reported Caucasian donors. The study aimed to test whether cataloging public T cell receptors could reveal signatures of past pathogen exposure. Using immunosequencing, the study profiled T cell repertoires from approximately 700 subjects and related those repertoires to cytomegalovirus serostatus. In addition to the first cohort of approximately 650 subjects, a separate validation cohort of 120 different subjects was used. To predict cytomegalovirus infection status, the study combined high-throughput TCR immunosequencing, statistical association of individual TCRs with disease status, and machine learning. A later analysis re-analyzed previously published TCR beta repertoires from about 600 donors and added high-resolution HLA genotyping to study TCR occurrence patterns. Rather than using new phenotypic data, the later analysis identified candidate immune exposures from TCR beta sequences and from how often those sequences occurred across donors. In an earlier analysis of 587 of the donors, high-throughput TCR beta sequencing was used to judge whether each TCR beta V gene segment behaved as functional or pseudogenic. Donor age, sex, ethnicity and CMV serostatus were compiled together with the repertoire data. Genome-wide SNP genotypes for about 55% of the 666 donors were used in a later genetic analysis, which treated that subset as a discovery cohort. All discovery cohort repertoires had been generated on a single sequencing platform. HLA typing included class I and class II loci at four-digit resolution. Typing coverage varied by locus: roughly 629-640 donors for A, B, C, DRB1 and DQB1; around 560 for DQA1; about 570 for DPA1; 450 to 480 for DPB1. Because of strong linkage in the cohort, 5 or 6 DR-DQ haplotypes were treated as single units for association and clustering. On average, over 200,000 unique TCR beta nucleotide sequences were sequenced per donor among roughly 430 genotyped donors of the cohort, with roughly 18% of those sequences being non-productive. The study at large found these results: A further reported finding was that TCR beta sequences accurately predicted the HLA-A and HLA-B alleles for most subjects in the first cohort. The only immune exposure information available for the cohort was CMV serostatus. Presence/absence analyses assumed roughly uniform sequencing depth across donors, an assumption that may not hold. A later analysis found that HLA-associated TCR beta chains were more clonally expanded and had lower generation probabilities than equally common non-associated chains. Specific HLA alleles were associated with roughly 16,000 TCR beta sequences at a false discovery rate of 0.05 in a later analysis. According to a later analysis, TCR association rates differed among HLA loci, with DRB1 alleles showing the most associated TCRs and HLA-C alleles showing the fewest. The earlier analysis of about 600 of the donors excluded roughly 17 rarely observed V segments, including chromosome 9 orphons, because counts were too low. The authors suggested that the approach could potentially be generalized to other disease states and immunological phenotypes. A cluster of highly shared sequence variants was judged likely to be a technical artifact of the sequencing pipeline. Cytomegalovirus status was reported to be diagnosed by the classifier with high specificity and sensitivity in both the original and validation cohorts. Correlated functional status among segregating V segments might be attributable to linkage disequilibrium, but an unknown experimental factor could not be ruled out. The study gave a list of under 200 TCR beta chains associated with cytomegalovirus. Some IMGT-functional V segments, including TRBV6-2 and TRBV6-3, could not be told apart with the 87-base-pair reads, so those segments were excluded. Because some donors lacked HLA typing at each locus, the association tests relied only on the typed subset. A later analysis reported that several top co-occurrence clusters appeared linked to parvovirus B19, influenza, CMV and Epstein-Barr virus. In a later genetic analysis, a missense DCLRE1C variant was associated with V-gene and J-gene trimming of TCR beta chains, and the association was replicated in an independent cohort. In an earlier analysis of around 600 of the donors, most TCR beta V segments were observed in productive rearrangements about 87% or about 30% of the time, broadly matching IMGT annotations. In this cohort, only TCR beta chains were sequenced, and detectable features were limited by the absence of alpha or paired-chain data. Most TCR sequences were observed very rarely across donors, whereas some public TCRs were present in many individuals. Most CMV-associated TCR beta chains appeared to be HLA-restricted in a later analysis, and the HLA associations seemed to be driven largely by CMV exposure. In vitro tests confirmed that a few of the cytomegalovirus-associated TCR beta chains recognize cytomegalovirus antigens. When HLA alleles, especially DR and DQ, strongly co-occurred, attributing TCR associations to individual alleles was difficult. A later genetic analysis reported fewer N-insertions in productive TCRs among donors in an Asian-associated ancestry cluster than the roughly 700-donor mean.

Including cysteine and phenylalanine, the CDR3 has 16 amino acids. The entry retains the CDR3 DNA only, 48 bases that are in frame from base 1. According to the germline V gene, CDR1 reads KGHSH and CDR2 reads LQKENI. After removal of 2 bases from V and 6 bases from J, the junction retains 8 bases not matched to a gene. Preparation of the library involved the immunoSEQ multiplex PCR assay. For the multiplex PCR, a mixture combining 60 forward primers for TCR Vbeta segments and 13 reverse primers for TCR Jbeta segments was used. The CDR3 region of rearranged TCR beta genes was amplified from genomic DNA by a multiplex PCR assay. Amplified TCR beta libraries were sequenced as 87-base-pair reads on the Illumina HiSeq System. The paper's processing steps were these. A later analysis counted approximately 76 million unique TCR beta chains across the approximately 700 repertoires, and roughly 11 million of these chains were shared by at least two donors. To remove PCR and sequencing errors, raw reads were error-corrected and collapsed into unique sequences using a nearest-neighbor algorithm that merged closely related sequences. V, D and J gene segments were assigned by aligning CDR3 sequences to IMGT reference sequences. For a sequence to be retained, a match of at least six nucleotides to both a V gene segment and a J gene segment was required. A rearrangement counted as productive if the CDR3 had no stop codons and remained in frame with V and J, and every other rearrangement counted as non-productive. Following IMGT convention, CDR3 was defined as the stretch from the second conserved V-encoded cysteine to the conserved J-encoded phenylalanine. In an earlier analysis of around 540 of the donors, sequences lacking an unambiguous match to a single V gene segment were excluded. In an earlier analysis of several hundred of the donors, V segments were called functional above 56.7% productive rearrangements and were called segregating when the between-donor standard deviation exceeded 5%. A statistical classification framework was built to diagnose cytomegalovirus status from the catalog of TCR beta chain sequences. In a later analysis, TCR nucleotide sequences were compared against IMGT/GENE-DB human TR gene sequences so that V and J genes could be assigned. Using the TCRdist pipeline, a later analysis assigned CDR3 sequences along with most-parsimonious VDJ recombination scenarios. In a later analysis, each TCR beta chain was defined by its CDR3 amino acid sequence together with its V-gene family, and reads lacking a unique V-gene family were excluded. To address suspected cross-contamination and a sequencing artifact, a later analysis removed several hundred highly shared, low-generation-probability nucleotide sequences. In a later analysis, a clonal expansion index was calculated for each public chain from normalized within-repertoire ranks of inferred template counts. In a later analysis, generation probabilities were computed with a VDJ recombination model fitted to out-of-frame rearrangements, and the resulting probabilities were checked against IGoR. In a later analysis, hypergeometric tests were used to score TCR-TCR, TCR-HLA and TCR-CMV co-occurrence, with a repertoire-size bias correction applied to TCR pairs. False discovery rates were estimated in a later analysis by permuting HLA or CMV assignments 20 times. In a later analysis, co-occurring TCRs were grouped using DBSCAN, with TCRdist sequence similarity added in when clustering inside HLA-allele-positive subsets. Co-occurrence clustering excluded repertoires with fewer than 30,000 or more than 120,000 public chains, plus five with anomalous nucleotide sharing. TCRdb holds this immuneACCESS table with in-frame rearrangements only. Some clones are missing; in checked studies, unresolved V genes explain under half, and the rest has no known cause. V, J and clone size reflect that table, while D and trimming were determined from the DNA. The sample table holds 150,000 or so clones, of which roughly 80% were seen once. Together, the top ten hold about 0.76% of the sample.

About this clone itself: This receptor's antigen is unknown. Base-call qualities are not available, and no considerably larger clone is one nucleotide away.

The cohort comprised some 680 healthy bone marrow donors. At the time of sampling, all cohort members were nominally healthy, though unrecorded immune exposures were likely present. The donor was CMV seronegative and belonged to the group of 380 or so seronegative cohort members. A peripheral blood sample was provided by each donor, and peripheral blood mononuclear cells were used for TCR beta sequencing. Genomic DNA extraction from the blood cell samples was performed with the Qiagen DNeasy Blood Extraction Kit. The sample consisted of PBMCs. The sequence was obtained from a woman aged 18-29 years in good health and CMV-seronegative. The receptor chain draws on TRBV18 and TRBJ2-7; 12 central bases correspond to TRBD1. The DNA is TGTGCCAGCTCACCAAATAGTGGGACAGGGGGCTCCGAGCAGTACTTC. Its protein reads: CASSPNSGTGGSEQYF.